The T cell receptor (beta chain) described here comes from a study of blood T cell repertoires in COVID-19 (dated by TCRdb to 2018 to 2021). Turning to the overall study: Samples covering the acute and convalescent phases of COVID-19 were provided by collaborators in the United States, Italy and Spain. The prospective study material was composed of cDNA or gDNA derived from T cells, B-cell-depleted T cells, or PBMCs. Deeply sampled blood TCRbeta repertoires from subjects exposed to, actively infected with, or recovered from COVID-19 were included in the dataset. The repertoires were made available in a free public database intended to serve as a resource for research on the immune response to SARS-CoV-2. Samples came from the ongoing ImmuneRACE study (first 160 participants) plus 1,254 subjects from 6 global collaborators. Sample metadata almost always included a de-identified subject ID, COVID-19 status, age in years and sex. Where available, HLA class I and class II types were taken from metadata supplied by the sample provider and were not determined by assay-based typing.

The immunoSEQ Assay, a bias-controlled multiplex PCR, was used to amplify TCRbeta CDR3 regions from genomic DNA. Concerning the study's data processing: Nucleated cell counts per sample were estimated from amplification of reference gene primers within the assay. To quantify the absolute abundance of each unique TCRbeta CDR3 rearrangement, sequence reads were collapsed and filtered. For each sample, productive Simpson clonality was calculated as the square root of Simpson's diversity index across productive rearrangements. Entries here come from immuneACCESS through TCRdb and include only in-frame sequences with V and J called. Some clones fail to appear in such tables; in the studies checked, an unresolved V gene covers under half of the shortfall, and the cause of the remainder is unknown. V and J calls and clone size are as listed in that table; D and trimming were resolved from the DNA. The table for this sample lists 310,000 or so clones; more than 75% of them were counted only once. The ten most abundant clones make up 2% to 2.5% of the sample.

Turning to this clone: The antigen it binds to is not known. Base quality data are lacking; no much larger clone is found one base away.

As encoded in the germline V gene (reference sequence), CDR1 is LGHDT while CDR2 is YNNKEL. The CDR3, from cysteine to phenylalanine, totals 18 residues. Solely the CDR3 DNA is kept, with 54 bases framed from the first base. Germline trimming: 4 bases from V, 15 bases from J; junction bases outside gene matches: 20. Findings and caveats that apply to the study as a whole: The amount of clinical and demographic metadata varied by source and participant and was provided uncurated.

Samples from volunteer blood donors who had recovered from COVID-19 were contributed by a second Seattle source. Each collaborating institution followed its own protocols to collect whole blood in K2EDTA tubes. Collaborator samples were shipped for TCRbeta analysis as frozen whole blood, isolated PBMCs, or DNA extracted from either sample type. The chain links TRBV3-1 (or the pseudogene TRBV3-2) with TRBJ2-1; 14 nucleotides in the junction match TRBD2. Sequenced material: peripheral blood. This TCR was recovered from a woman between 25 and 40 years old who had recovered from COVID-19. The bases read TGTGCCAGCAGCCGAGAGGCCCCCTGGGTGACTAGCGGGGGGGACGTGTTCTTC. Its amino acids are CASSREAPWVTSGGDVFF.